This record covers a single T cell receptor beta chain. The target of this receptor is not known. Base qualities are not provided; no much larger clone lies one nucleotide away. The cohort comprised approximately 700 healthy bone marrow donors. At the time of sampling, all cohort members were nominally healthy, though unrecorded immune exposures were likely present. The donor tested CMV seronegative and was one of the 352 seronegative cohort members. Each donor provided a peripheral blood sample, and peripheral blood mononuclear cells were used for TCR beta sequencing. The Qiagen DNeasy Blood Extraction Kit was used to extract genomic DNA from the blood cell samples. The data are from a study of cytomegalovirus exposure and HLA in healthy donors (TCRdb year 2017). Notes on the research overall: An earlier analysis of approximately 640 of the donors reported 250 to 300 Gb of sequence data and some 120 million unique TCR beta sequences from about 179 million T cells. An early release covering over 500 HLA-typed donors comprised around 300 gigabases of sequencing data and about 90 million unique TCR sequences. Among the roughly 400 genotyped donors, around 79% belonged to the genetic ancestry cluster associated with self-reported Caucasian donors. The study aimed to test whether signatures of past pathogen exposure could be identified by cataloging public T cell receptors. The study used immunosequencing to profile the T cell repertoires of under 700 subjects and linked those repertoires to cytomegalovirus serostatus. A separate validation cohort of approximately 120 different subjects was used in addition to the roughly 700-subject first cohort. To predict cytomegalovirus infection status, the study brought together high-throughput TCR immunosequencing, statistical association of individual TCRs with disease status, and machine learning. A later analysis re-analyzed previously published TCR beta repertoires from 666 donors and added high-resolution HLA genotyping to study TCR occurrence patterns. Rather than using new phenotypic data, the later analysis identified candidate immune exposures from TCR beta sequences and from how often those sequences occurred across donors. An earlier analysis of roughly 600 of the donors used high-throughput TCR beta sequencing to judge whether each TCR beta V gene segment behaved as functional or pseudogenic. Alongside the repertoire data, information on donor age, sex, ethnicity and CMV serostatus was compiled. Genome-wide SNP genotypes for about 65% of the roughly 670 donors were used in a later genetic analysis, which treated that subset as a discovery cohort. Every discovery cohort repertoire had been produced on one sequencing platform. HLA typing included class I and class II loci at four-digit resolution. Typing coverage differed by locus: A, B, C, DRB1 and DQB1 were typed in roughly 629-640 donors, DQA1 in approximately 520, DPA1 in roughly 590, and DPB1 in about 450. Several DR-DQ haplotypes were handled as single units for association and clustering, since linkage in the cohort was strong. Across some 400 genotyped donors of the cohort, an average of approximately 240,000 unique TCR beta nucleotide sequences per donor were sequenced, and approximately 19% of those sequences were non-productive. Study-wide findings and limitations: It was suggested by the authors that the approach could potentially be generalized to other disease states and immunological phenotypes. When HLA alleles, especially DR and DQ, strongly co-occurred, TCR associations were difficult to assign to individual alleles. Linkage disequilibrium might explain the correlated functional status among segregating V segments, but an unknown experimental factor could not be excluded. The classifier was reported to diagnose cytomegalovirus status with high specificity and sensitivity in both the original cohort and the validation cohort. In a later analysis, most CMV-associated TCR beta chains were found to appear HLA-restricted, with HLA associations seemingly driven largely by CMV exposure. The cohort was sequenced for TCR beta chains only, and without alpha or paired-chain data the features that could be detected were limited. A cluster of highly shared sequence variants was judged likely to be a technical artifact of the sequencing pipeline. A later genetic analysis reported fewer N-insertions in productive TCRs among donors in an Asian-associated ancestry cluster than the roughly 670-donor mean. Over 15 rarely observed V segments, including chromosome 9 orphons, were excluded from the earlier analysis of about 500 of the donors because counts were too low. Immune exposure information for the cohort was limited to CMV serostatus. In a later analysis, the rate of TCR association differed among HLA loci, with DRB1 alleles having the most associated TCRs and HLA-C alleles having the fewest. At a false discovery rate of 0.05, a later analysis linked approximately 18,000 TCR beta sequences to specific HLA alleles. Broadly in line with IMGT annotations, most TCR beta V segments showed up in productive rearrangements about 90% or about 30% of the time in an earlier analysis of about 500 of the donors. A total of fewer than 200 TCR beta chains were listed by the study as associated with cytomegalovirus. A later genetic analysis associated a missense DCLRE1C variant with V-gene and J-gene trimming of TCR beta chains, and an independent cohort replicated the association. A later analysis reported that several top co-occurrence clusters appeared linked to parvovirus B19, influenza, CMV and Epstein-Barr virus. In vitro tests confirmed that a few of the cytomegalovirus-associated TCR beta chains recognize cytomegalovirus antigens. Presence/absence analyses assumed roughly uniform sequencing depth across donors, an assumption that may not hold. Compared with equally common non-associated chains, HLA-associated TCR beta chains in a later analysis were more clonally expanded and had lower generation probabilities. Most TCR sequences were observed very rarely across donors, whereas some public TCRs were present in many individuals. A further reported finding was that TCR beta sequences accurately predicted the HLA-A and HLA-B alleles for most subjects in the first cohort. Because HLA typing was unavailable for some donors at each locus, only the typed subset was used in association tests.

The library relied on the immunoSEQ multiplex PCR assay. For the multiplex PCR, a mixture combining 60 forward primers for TCR Vbeta segments and 13 reverse primers for TCR Jbeta segments was used. The CDR3 region of rearranged TCR beta genes was amplified from genomic DNA with a multiplex PCR assay. On the Illumina HiSeq System, the amplified TCR beta libraries were sequenced as 87-base-pair reads. Regarding the original processing steps: Across the 670 or so repertoires, a later analysis counted 80 million or so unique TCR beta chains, about 10 million of which were shared by at least two donors. To remove PCR and sequencing errors, raw reads were error-corrected and collapsed into unique sequences using a nearest-neighbor algorithm that merged closely related sequences. To assign V, D and J gene segments, CDR3 sequences were aligned to IMGT reference sequences. For a sequence to be retained, a match of at least six nucleotides to both a V gene segment and a J gene segment was required. Rearrangements were called productive when the CDR3 lacked stop codons and stayed in frame with V and J; all others were non-productive. CDR3 was defined by IMGT convention, running from the second conserved V-encoded cysteine to the conserved J-encoded phenylalanine. In an earlier analysis of more than 550 of the donors, sequences lacking an unambiguous match to a single V gene segment were excluded. In an earlier analysis of approximately 500 of the donors, a V segment was called functional when productive rearrangements were above 56.7%, and segregating when the standard deviation between donors exceeded 5%. A statistical classification framework was developed to diagnose cytomegalovirus status using the catalog of TCR beta chain sequences. A later analysis assigned V and J genes by comparing TCR nucleotide sequences with IMGT/GENE-DB human TR gene sequences. Using the TCRdist pipeline, a later analysis assigned CDR3 sequences along with most-parsimonious VDJ recombination scenarios. A later analysis defined each TCR beta chain by its CDR3 amino acid sequence plus V-gene family, and excluded reads lacking a unique V-gene family. To address suspected cross-contamination and a sequencing artifact, a later analysis removed 550 to 750 highly shared, low-generation-probability nucleotide sequences. In a later analysis, a clonal expansion index was calculated for each public chain from normalized within-repertoire ranks of inferred template counts. In a later analysis, generation probabilities were computed using a VDJ recombination model fitted to out-of-frame rearrangements, and the results were checked against IGoR. A later analysis scored TCR-TCR, TCR-HLA and TCR-CMV co-occurrence with hypergeometric tests, applying a repertoire-size bias correction to TCR pairs. False discovery rates were estimated in a later analysis by permuting HLA or CMV assignments 20 times. A later analysis grouped co-occurring TCRs with DBSCAN, adding TCRdist sequence similarity when clustering within HLA-allele-positive subsets. Co-occurrence clustering excluded repertoires with fewer than 30,000 or more than 120,000 public chains, plus five with anomalous nucleotide sharing. This is the immuneACCESS table as TCRdb keeps it, with only in-frame sequences that have V and J called. A part of the clones is gone; compared with another copy, unresolved V genes explain less than half, and the rest is unexplained. That table gives V, J and clone size, and the DNA gave D and trimming. This sample comprises 100,000 to 150,000 clones, roughly 80% of them detected only once. The top ten clonotypes cover roughly 1.5% of the sample.

The receptor's source is a female donor in good health and CMV-seronegative. Sequenced: PBMCs.

The bases are TGTGCCAGCAGCCCCAGGGGGAACCCCACTAACTATGGCTACACCTTC. This is translated as CASSPRGNPTNYGYTF. The chain was built from TRBV7-9 and TRBJ1-2; 7 central bases correspond to TRBD1. Trimming removed 5 bases from V and 0 bases from J; the gene matches leave 9 bases unexplained. The CDR3, from cysteine to phenylalanine, totals 16 residues. Only the CDR3 portion is preserved as DNA: 48 bases, with reading frame beginning at the first base. Sequences SEHNR (CDR1) and FQNEAQ (CDR2) are obtained from the germline V gene (reference sequence).